The present T cell receptor (beta chain) was sequenced within a study of yellow fever vaccine responses in identical twins. This clonotype was counted between two and nine times. Its antigen remains unidentified. TCRdb used MiXCR to reprocess the RT-PCR reads, holding one entry per CDR3 protein. This sample yields thousands of distinct CDR3 sequences, of which roughly 85% are seen a single time; roughly 2% belongs to the top ten. This CDR3 has 12 residues. Germline assignment: CDR1 DFQATT and CDR2 SNEGSKA (reference sequence). The germline V and J ends were trimmed by 5 bases and 3 bases, with 8 bases remaining between them. Study-wide findings and caveats: Twins reportedly showed a vaccine T cell response that seemed partly convergent and partly personalized.

This sequence joins TRBV20-1 and TRBJ1-5; D is possibly TRBD1 (5 bases). The material was T cells from blood (PBMCs), unsorted or a sorted subset (not recorded which), obtained before or after yellow fever vaccination (not recorded which). The receptor's source is a woman between 18 and 29 years old who received the yellow fever vaccine. CDR3 protein: CSASRANQPQHF. The CDR3 DNA sequence: TGCAGTGCTTCCAGGGCCAATCAGCCCCAGCATTTT.